This passage covers 12 T cell receptor beta chains from one sample sequenced in a study of T-cell memory formation after mild COVID-19. From the 5' RACE reads, TCRdb called clonotypes with MiXCR, one entry per CDR3 protein. The sample contains roughly 450,000 distinct CDR3 sequences, roughly 18% of which appear only once. Input material: PBMCs or a T cell subset sorted from them (not recorded which). These receptors were taken from an adult woman who had mild COVID-19 (a few samples of this study predate the infection). Cell type and time point are not known.

This chain joins TRBV28 and TRBJ1-5, with D uncertain. CDR3 length: 15 amino acids. Germline CDR1 is MDHEN and CDR2 is SYDVKM. Trimming removed 3 bases from V and 0 bases from J, with 9 bases in between. The CDR3 protein is CASSFGLYSNQPQHF. In nucleotides, the CDR3 is TGTGCCAGCAGTTTCGGACTTTATAGCAATCAGCCCCAGCATTTT.

This clonotype was found a few times. The gene calls are TRBV24-1 and TRBJ2-1; 10 nucleotides line up with TRBD1. The CDR3 covers 19 residues. J lost 7 bases, V lost 3 bases, and 17 bases had no gene match. The germline CDR1 and CDR2 sequences are KGHDR and SFDVKD. CDR3 nucleotide sequence: TGTGCCACCAGTGATGACAGGGGGCGCCGGCTGGGCAAGTCGAATGAGCAGTTCTTC. As protein: CATSDDRGRRLGKSNEQFF.

This chain uses TRBV11-2 with TRBJ1-1; D is perhaps TRBD1 (5 bases). CDR3 length: 12 amino acids. V was cut by 11 bases and J by 5 bases, with 15 bases left in between. In germline, CDR1 is SGHAT, CDR2 FQNNGV. DNA for the CDR3: TGTGCCGCCCGGGGGAAGGGGACTGAAGCTTTCTTT. Translating it yields CAARGKGTEAFF.

Only a few counts were recorded for this clonotype. A much larger clone differs by one base, so this may be a read error. The chain joins TRBV5-1 to TRBJ1-3, with D tentatively TRBD1 (5 bases). Trimming cost V 0 bases and J 4 bases, with 5 bases left between them. Germline CDR1 is SGHRS and CDR2 is YFSETQ. CDR3 length: 13 residues. CDR3 DNA: TGCGCCAGCAGCTTGGGACAGGGAAACACCATATATTTT. Translating it yields CASSLGQGNTIYF.

This clonotype was detected a few times. V and J are TRBV12-3 or TRBV12-4 and TRBJ1-2; 7 positions agree with TRBD1. The junction had 5 bases not matched to a gene; V was cut back by 4 bases and J by 3 bases. The CDR3 length is 14 residues. CDR3 DNA sequence: TGTGCCAGCAGTTCCCCGGACAGGCACTATGGCTACACCTTC. Its protein product is CASSSPDRHYGYTF.

This chain links TRBV18 with TRBJ2-7; maybe TRBD2 (9 bases). Germline V gives CDR1 KGHSH, CDR2 LQKENI. The CDR3 is 17 amino acids. V shed 3 bases and J shed 4 bases, with 22 bases lying between them. The CDR3 region has the DNA TGTGCCAGCTCACCCCGGCAGGGGGCTAGCGGGAATTACGAGCAGTACTTC. Translation: CASSPRQGASGNYEQYF.

This clonotype was seen more than once but under ten times. The chain combines TRBV7-9 with TRBJ2-1; 9 bases map to TRBD2. Trimming at V came to 5 bases and at J to 0 bases, leaving 5 bases not matched to a gene. The CDR3 is 16 amino acids. Germline CDR1 is SEHNR and CDR2 is FQNEAQ (reference sequence). In DNA form, the CDR3 reads TGTGCCAGCAGCAGACGCGGGAGGGACTCCTACAATGAGCAGTTCTTC. As protein: CASSRRGRDSYNEQFF. Using reference TRBV7-9 and TRBJ2-1 for the parts outside the CDR3, the full variable domain is DTGVSQNPRHKITKRGQNVTFRCDPISEHNRLYWYRQTLGQGPEFLTYFQNEAQLEKSRLLSDRFSAERPKGSFSTLEIQRTEQGDSAMYLCASSRRGRDSYNEQFFGPGTRLTVL.

This clonotype was observed a few times. This chain links TRBV24-1 with TRBJ2-5, with D possibly TRBD2 on 5 matching bases. This CDR3 has 15 amino acids. With 0 bases removed from V and 2 bases from J, the gap between germline ends came to 9 bases. Germline V CDR1 and CDR2: KGHDR, SFDVKD. The CDR3 here is CATSDLNRGQETQYF. The CDR3 bases are TGTGCCACCAGTGATTTGAACCGAGGGCAAGAGACCCAGTACTTC.

This clonotype appeared a few times. The CDR3 nucleotides are TGTGCCAGCAGTACAACTAGCGGGAGGGGAATCGTATACGAGCAGTACTTC. Protein sequence: CASSTTSGRGIVYEQYF. V usage is TRBV6-6 and J usage is TRBJ2-7; 13 positions match TRBD2. Trimming took 5 bases from V and 4 from J; bases not matched to a gene: 11. Germline V gene sequence: CDR1 MNHNY, CDR2 SVGAGI (reference sequence). The CDR3 has 17 residues.

This sequence joins TRBV3-1 and TRBJ2-5, with D tentatively TRBD1 or TRBD2 (5 bases each). The CDR3 loop spans 17 amino acids. The germline CDR1 and CDR2 sequences are LGHDT and YNNKEL (reference sequence). V shed 0 bases and J shed 3 bases, with 17 bases lying between them. The CDR3 DNA reads TGTGCCAGCAGCCAAGATACCTGGGGGTCCTCCGAAGAGACCCAGTACTTC. Amino acid sequence: CASSQDTWGSSEETQYF.

This clonotype was observed many times. V usage is TRBV7-2 and J usage is TRBJ2-3; 12 bases line up with TRBD2. In germline, CDR1 is SGHTA, CDR2 FQGNSA. V lost 5 bases, J lost 4 bases, and 4 bases stayed unmatched. The length of the CDR3 is 15 residues. The CDR3 bases are TGTGCCAGCAGCCTGCGACTAGCGGGAGCAGATACGCAGTATTTT. Protein product: CASSLRLAGADTQYF.

The chain combines TRBV9 with TRBJ2-3, with 7 nucleotides matching TRBD2. Germline loops: CDR1 SGDLS, CDR2 YYNGEE. CDR3 length equals 17 residues. The ends lost 4 bases at V and 4 bases at J; junction bases unmatched: 15. The chain's CDR3 is CASSPLGGTPSPDTQYF. CDR3 sequence (DNA): TGTGCCAGCAGCCCCCTCGGGGGGACCCCTAGCCCAGATACGCAGTATTTT.